This T cell receptor (beta chain) emerged from a study of Tregs in tolerant kidney transplant recipients. Sequencing used immunoSEQ multiplex PCR; TCRdb keeps in-frame clones, though not all of them. Counted here are hundreds of thousands of clones, about 80% occurring once; the ten biggest clones make up 0.64%. Germline V gene sequence: CDR1 MNHEY, CDR2 SVGAGI. The CDR3 extends over 14 amino acids. The J segment lost 2 bases and the V segment lost 3 bases, leaving 4 bases of the junction unmatched. Unstimulated regulatory T cells (CD4+CD25+CD127-), CD4+CD25- non-regulatory cells, CD4 and CD8 cells were FACS-sorted from thawed PBMCs.

The gene calls are TRBV6-5 and TRBJ2-7; 7 positions agree with TRBD1. The TCR comes from a human donor in good health. The specimen sequenced was CD4+ T cells from blood. The CDR3 sequence is CASSYIQGTYEQYF. The CDR3 DNA sequence: TGTGCCAGCAGTTATATACAGGGGACCTACGAGCAGTACTTC.